Listed here are 29 T cell receptor beta chains from one sample, sequenced in a study of cytomegalovirus exposure and HLA in healthy donors. PCR was performed using 60 Vbeta and 13 Jbeta primers. TCRdb keeps only in-frame clones here, not all; method: immunoSEQ multiplex PCR. Here the sample spans about 120,000 clones, about 8.6% being singletons. Sequencing was carried out using PBMCs. These receptors all come from a woman aged 40 to 55 in good health and CMV-seropositive.

CDR3 protein: CASNNQRGLVEQYF. As DNA, the CDR3 is TGTGCCAGCAACAATCAACGGGGTCTAGTTGAGCAGTACTTC. V usage is TRBV6-1 and J usage is TRBJ2-7; possibly TRBD2 for D (5 bases). V lost 7 bases and J lost 7, with 20 bases in between. Germline loops: CDR1 MNHNS, CDR2 SASEGT. CDR3 size: 14 residues.

As for this clone: Other DNA sequences in the sample encode the same CDR3. The chain links TRBV10-3 to TRBJ1-1, with 9 bases aligning to TRBD1. The CDR3 is made up of 13 amino acids. The germline gives CDR1 ENHRY, CDR2 SYGVKD. Trimming cost V 4 bases and J 7 bases; bases outside gene matches: 4. The chain's CDR3 is CAISVTGGDEAFF. In DNA, the CDR3 is TGTGCCATCAGTGTTACAGGGGGCGATGAAGCTTTCTTT.

This clone was counted a few times. This chain uses TRBV21-1 with TRBJ1-2; the table calls TRBD1, which could not be checked here. TRBV21-1 is listed as a pseudogene. CDR3 length: 13 amino acids. CDR3 sequence: CASSKGANYGYTF. DNA of the CDR3: TGTGCCAGCAGCAAAGGGGCGAACTATGGCTACACCTTC.

V is TRBV7-9 and J is TRBJ2-1; 14 nucleotides line up with TRBD2. CDR3 size: 19 residues. J gave up 7 bases and V 4 bases, and 15 bases lay outside the gene matches. The germline CDR1 and CDR2 sequences are SEHNR and FQNEAQ (reference sequence). In nucleotides, the CDR3 is TGTGCCAGCAGCTCGCGACGACTAGCGGGGGGGCTCAGCGGGAATGAGCAGTTCTTC. This sequence encodes CASSSRRLAGGLSGNEQFF.

The chain has TRBV29-1 and TRBJ2-7, with 15 bases lining up with TRBD2. This CDR3 region has 14 residues. V dropped 7 bases and J dropped 2; count of bases not matched to a gene: 3. Germline CDR1 SQVTM, CDR2 ANQGSEA. The chain's CDR3 is CSAGLAGGTYEQYF. In nucleotides, the CDR3 is TGCAGCGCAGGACTAGCGGGGGGGACCTACGAGCAGTACTTC.

This clone was detected a few times. The chain has TRBV30 and TRBJ1-2; a possible D gene is TRBD1 (6 bases). The CDR3 consists of 14 residues. Per germline, CDR1 GTSNPN and CDR2 SVGIG (reference sequence). The germline V and J ends were trimmed by 6 bases and 8 bases, with 22 bases remaining between them. The CDR3 bases are TGTGCCTGCGATCCGGGACACCTCGAAGCCGGCTACACCTTC. Amino acid sequence: CACDPGHLEAGYTF.

This chain connects TRBV5-1 to TRBJ2-7; TRBD1 agrees at 7 bases. After removal of 0 bases from V and 5 bases from J, the junction contained 8 bases not matched to a gene. Germline assignment: CDR1 SGHRS and CDR2 YFSETQ. The CDR3 covers 15 residues. CDR3: CASSLEIPGTDEQYF. CDR3 in DNA: TGCGCCAGCAGCTTGGAGATACCTGGGACAGACGAGCAGTACTTC.

This clone has more than one count but fewer than ten. The rearrangement links TRBV19 to TRBJ1-2, with a tentative D call TRBD1 (5 bases). The CDR3 runs to 13 residues. Germline CDR1 and CDR2: LNHDA and SQIVND (reference sequence). Trimming took off 3 bases at V and 6 bases at J, with 11 bases between the two ends. CDR3 sequence: CASSMAGLDGYTF. CDR3 nucleotide sequence: TGTGCCAGTAGTATGGCAGGGCTGGATGGCTACACCTTC.

The chain carries TRBV30 and TRBJ2-7; D is unclear. The V end lost 2 bases, the J end lost 5 bases, and 13 bases lay between the germline ends. CDR1 and CDR2 (germline): GTSNPN, SVGIG (reference sequence). The CDR3 has 13 residues. The CDR3 sequence is CAWSNLVVHEQYF. The CDR3 nucleotides are TGTGCCTGGAGTAACTTGGTTGTCCACGAGCAGTACTTC.

This clone is medium-sized by share. The chain employs TRBV2 and TRBJ1-1; 9 bases agree with TRBD1. V gave up 4 bases and J gave up 7 bases; unmatched junction bases: 7. The CDR3 runs to 14 residues. Per the germline V gene, CDR1 is SNHLY and CDR2 is FYNNEI. The CDR3 loop is CASSVTGGSVEAFF. CDR3 nucleotide sequence: TGTGCCAGCAGTGTGACAGGGGGATCTGTTGAAGCTTTCTTT.

This rearrangement joins TRBV2 to TRBJ1-3; D is ambiguous. CDR3 length: 15 residues. Germline lookup yields CDR1 SNHLY and CDR2 FYNNEI. V gave up 7 bases and J gave up 0 bases, with 13 bases separating them. Written as DNA, the CDR3 is TGTGCCAGCAACCTGGACTCGGTCTCTGGAAACACCATATATTTT. This codes for CASNLDSVSGNTIYF.

This clone was observed a few times. The chain couples TRBV5-1 to TRBJ1-2; perhaps TRBD1 as D (6 bases). Germline V gene sequence: CDR1 SGHRS, CDR2 YFSETQ. The CDR3 sequence is 13 residues long. V dropped 4 bases and J dropped 4 bases, with 11 bases sitting between them. The CDR3 loop is CASSATGSYGYTF. CDR3 nucleotide sequence: TGCGCCAGCAGCGCCACAGGGTCCTATGGCTACACCTTC.

This clone has ten or more counts. This rearrangement joins TRBV6-1 to TRBJ1-1, with D unresolved. Trimming cost V 8 bases and J 3 bases, with 19 bases left between them. The CDR3 is made up of 15 amino acids. Germline assignment: CDR1 MNHNS and CDR2 SASEGT. This chain's CDR3 is CASVFRVRVDTEAFF. CDR3 bases: TGTGCCAGCGTTTTTCGGGTTAGAGTGGACACTGAAGCTTTCTTT.

This clone was seen ten or more times. This chain links TRBV6-1 with TRBJ1-4, with a weak D call TRBD1 (5 bases). Germline V gives CDR1 MNHNS, CDR2 SASEGT. Trimming pared 4 bases from V and 1 base from J, leaving 16 bases between. The CDR3 has 17 residues. The CDR3 DNA sequence: TGTGCCAGCAGTGCGAAAAGGCGGCAGGGAACTAATGAAAAACTGTTTTTT. Residues: CASSAKRRQGTNEKLFF.

The chain has TRBV5-6 and TRBJ1-4; no clear D. Germline lookup yields CDR1 SGHDT and CDR2 YYEEEE. The germline V and J ends were trimmed by 4 bases and 0 bases, with 7 bases remaining between them. The CDR3 covers 14 residues. The CDR3 is CASSGGTTNEKLFF. CDR3 bases: TGTGCCAGCAGCGGAGGGACAACTAATGAAAAACTGTTTTTT.

The rearrangement links TRBV4-2 to TRBJ2-1, with TRBD2 identical over 8 bases. The J segment lost 4 bases and the V segment lost 1 base, leaving 3 bases of the junction unmatched. Germline CDR1 and CDR2: LGHNA and YNFKEQ. The CDR3 sequence is 15 residues long. DNA for the CDR3: TGTGCCAGCAGCCAAGTGGCGGGGGGATACAATGAGCAGTTCTTC. It specifies CASSQVAGGYNEQFF.

This clone showed up just a few times. The rearrangement uses TRBV5-1 and TRBJ2-3; D is unresolved. The CDR3 runs 12 residues. V shed 0 bases and J shed 6 bases, with 5 bases lying between them. Per germline, CDR1 SGHRS and CDR2 YFSETQ. CDR3 DNA sequence: TGCGCCAGCAGCTTGGAAAGCGATACGCAGTATTTT. It translates to CASSLESDTQYF. Full variable domain (rest looked up from reference TRBV5-1 and TRBJ2-3): KAGVTQTPRYLIKTRGQQVTLSCSPISGHRSVSWYQQTPGQGLQFLFEYFSETQRNKGNFPGRFSGRQFSNSRSEMNVSTLELGDSALYLCASSLESDTQYFGPGTRLTVL.

CDR3 in amino acids: CASSILDRSSSEQFF. In nucleotides, the CDR3 is TGTGCCAGCAGCATTTTGGACAGGAGTAGTAGTGAGCAGTTCTTC. This chain links TRBV5-8 with TRBJ2-1, with TRBD1 matching over 7 bases. Trimming took 4 bases from V and 9 from J; bases not matched to a gene: 13. CDR1 and CDR2 from the germline V gene are SGHTS and YDEGEE. This CDR3 region has 15 residues.

This clone was detected a few times. The rearrangement links TRBV19 to TRBJ1-5, with TRBD1 matching 7 bases. V shed 6 bases, J shed 0 bases, and the junction held 8 bases outside the gene matches. The germline CDR1 and CDR2 sequences are LNHDA and SQIVND (reference sequence). This CDR3 region has 16 residues. CDR3 in amino acids: CASRIKGAYSNQPQHF. CDR3 DNA sequence: TGTGCCAGTAGGATTAAGGGGGCTTATAGCAATCAGCCCCAGCATTTT. Supplemented by reference TRBV19 and TRBJ1-5, the full variable domain reads DGGITQSPKYLFRKEGQNVTLSCEQNLNHDAMYWYRQDPGQGLRLIYYSQIVNDFQKGDIAEGYSVSREKKESFPLTVTSAQKNPTAFYLCASRIKGAYSNQPQHFGDGTRLSIL.

This sequence joins TRBV30 and TRBJ2-3, with 7 bases matching TRBD2. This CDR3 is built from 16 residues. Germline V CDR1 and CDR2: GTSNPN, SVGIG (reference sequence). After removal of 3 bases from V and 2 bases from J, the junction contained 11 bases not matched to a gene. CDR3 bases: TGTGCCTGGAGCCGGGAGGTGGGAGTTCTCACAGATACGCAGTATTTT. Protein sequence: CAWSREVGVLTDTQYF.

V and J are TRBV6-1 and TRBJ1-1; D unresolved. The CDR3 spans 12 residues. V dropped 4 bases and J dropped 4 bases, with 7 bases sitting between them. Germline values: CDR1 MNHNS, CDR2 SASEGT. CDR3 DNA sequence: TGTGCCAGCAGTGGGGCGGGCACTGAAGCTTTCTTT. Translated, it gives CASSGAGTEAFF.

This clone occurred a few times. V and J are TRBV25-1 and TRBJ1-6; tentative D call: TRBD1 (6 bases). The CDR3 contains 13 residues. Trimming cost V 6 bases and J 8 bases, with 11 bases left between them. CDR1 is MGHDK and CDR2 is SYGVNS in the germline V gene. The CDR3 spells CASRVGGYSPLHF. The CDR3 DNA follows: TGTGCCAGCAGGGTAGGGGGATATTCACCCCTCCACTTT.

This clone was seen more than once but under ten times. The chain links TRBV7-9 to TRBJ1-5; a possible D gene is TRBD1 (5 bases). The V and J ends lost 0 bases and 8 bases respectively, with 11 bases between them. CDR1 is SEHNR and CDR2 is FQNEAQ in the germline V gene (reference sequence). This CDR3 is built from 14 residues. Here the CDR3 DNA reads TGTGCCAGCAGCTTAGCGTTAGGAGGGGAGCCCCAGCATTTT. This gives the protein CASSLALGGEPQHF.

This clone has just a few counts. The same CDR3 can be traced to other DNA sequences in this sample. J is TRBJ1-1 and V is TRBV6-5; perhaps TRBD1 as D (5 bases). V was trimmed by 5 bases and J by 2 bases, leaving 6 bases between them. Germline lookup yields CDR1 MNHEY and CDR2 SVGAGI. The CDR3 runs to 12 residues. The CDR3 coding sequence is TGTGCCAGCAGTAGGGGAAACACTGAAGCTTTCTTT. Encoded protein: CASSRGNTEAFF.

The chain has TRBV4-1 and TRBJ2-5, with D uncertain. The end of the DNA aligns better with TRBJ2-7, so the J call may be wrong. The CDR3 is made up of 14 amino acids. Per germline, CDR1 MGHRA and CDR2 YSYEKL. The CDR3 DNA is TGCGCCAGCAGCCGACCCGCGGAGCCCTACGAGCAGTACTTC. It translates to CASSRPAEPYEQYF.

The genes are TRBV10-1 and TRBJ2-5; D ambiguous. The CDR3 is made up of 15 amino acids. Trimming cost V 0 bases and J 4 bases, with 12 bases left between them. The germline V gene encodes CDR1 WNHNN and CDR2 SYGVQD (reference sequence). CDR3 sequence (DNA): TGCGCCAGCAGTGAGTCCGACACCTCCGGAGAGACCCAGTACTTC. Translation gives CASSESDTSGETQYF.

This rearrangement joins TRBV7-6 to TRBJ1-6; TRBD1 matches at 10 bases. Germline V gene lookup returns CDR1 SGHVS and CDR2 FNYEAQ. This CDR3 is 15 amino acids long. V trimming: 4 bases; J trimming: 5 bases; junction bases outside the gene matches: 2. CDR3 region: CASSSGQGNNSPLHF. The CDR3 DNA reads as TGTGCCAGCAGCTCGGGACAGGGGAATAATTCACCCCTCCACTTT. The variable domain in full, with the rest retrieved from reference TRBV7-6 and TRBJ1-6, is GAGVSQSPRYKVTKRGQDVALRCDPISGHVSLYWYRQALGQGPEFLTYFNYEAQQDKSGLPNDRFSAERPEGSISTLTIQRTEQRDSAMYRCASSSGQGNNSPLHFGNGTRLTVT.

The chain recombines TRBV10-1 with TRBJ2-3, with D perhaps matching TRBD2 (7 bases). Trimming removed 2 bases at V and 1 base at J, with 13 bases between. CDR1 and CDR2 from the germline V gene are WNHNN and SYGVQD (reference sequence). The CDR3 is 16 residues long. CDR3 loop: CASSEPSGGGTDTQYF. DNA of the CDR3: TGCGCCAGCAGTGAGCCCTCGGGGGGCGGCACAGATACGCAGTATTTT.

The chain carries TRBV7-9 and TRBJ1-1; no firm D call. V gave up 3 bases and J gave up 10 bases, with 9 bases separating them. Germline loops: CDR1 SEHNR, CDR2 FQNEAQ (reference sequence). The CDR3 has 11 residues. The CDR3 sequence: CASSFKTAAFF. In nucleotides, the CDR3 is TGTGCCAGCAGCTTTAAAACAGCAGCTTTCTTT.